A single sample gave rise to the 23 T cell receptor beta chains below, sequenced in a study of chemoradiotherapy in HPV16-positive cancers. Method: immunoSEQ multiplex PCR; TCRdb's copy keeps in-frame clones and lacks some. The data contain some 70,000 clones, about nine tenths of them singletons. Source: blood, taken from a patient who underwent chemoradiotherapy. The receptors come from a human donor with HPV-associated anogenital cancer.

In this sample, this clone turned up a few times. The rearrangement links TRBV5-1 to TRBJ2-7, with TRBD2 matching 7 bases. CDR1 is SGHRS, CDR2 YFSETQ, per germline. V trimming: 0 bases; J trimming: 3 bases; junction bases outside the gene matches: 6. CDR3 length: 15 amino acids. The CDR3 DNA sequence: TGCGCCAGCAGCTTGGCCGGGGGACTATTCTACGAGCAGTACTTC. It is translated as CASSLAGGLFYEQYF.

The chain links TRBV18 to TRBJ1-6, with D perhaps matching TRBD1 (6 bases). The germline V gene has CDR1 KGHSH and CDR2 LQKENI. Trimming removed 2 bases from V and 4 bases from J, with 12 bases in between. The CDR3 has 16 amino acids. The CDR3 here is CASSPGVGAYNSPLHF. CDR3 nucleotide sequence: TGTGCCAGCTCACCAGGGGTGGGGGCATATAATTCACCCCTCCACTTT.

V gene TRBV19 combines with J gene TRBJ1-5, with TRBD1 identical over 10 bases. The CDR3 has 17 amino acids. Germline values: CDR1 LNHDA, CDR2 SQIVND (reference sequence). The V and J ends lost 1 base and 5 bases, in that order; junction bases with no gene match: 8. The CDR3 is CASSIGRDRGLYQPQHF. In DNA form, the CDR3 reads TGTGCCAGTAGTATAGGAAGGGACAGGGGCCTATATCAGCCCCAGCATTTT.

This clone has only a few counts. The CDR3 DNA sequence: TGCGCCAGCAGCTTGCAGGGAGGGAACTATGGCTACACCTTC. Amino acid sequence: CASSLQGGNYGYTF. V is TRBV5-1 and J is TRBJ1-2; weak D call: TRBD1 (5 bases). Trimming pared 1 base from V and 2 bases from J, leaving 9 bases between. Germline V gene data show CDR1 as SGHRS and CDR2 as YFSETQ. The CDR3 length is 14 residues.

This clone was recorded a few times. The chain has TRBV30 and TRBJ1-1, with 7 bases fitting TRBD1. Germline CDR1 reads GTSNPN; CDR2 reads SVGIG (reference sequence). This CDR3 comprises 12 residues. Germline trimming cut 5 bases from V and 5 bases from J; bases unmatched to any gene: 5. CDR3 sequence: CAWGTARTEAFF. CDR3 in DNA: TGTGCCTGGGGGACAGCCCGAACTGAAGCTTTCTTT.

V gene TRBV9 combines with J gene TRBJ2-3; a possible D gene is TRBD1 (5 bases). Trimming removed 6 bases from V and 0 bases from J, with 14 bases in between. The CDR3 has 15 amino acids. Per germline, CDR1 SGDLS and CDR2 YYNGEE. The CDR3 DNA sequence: TGTGCCAGCAAATCGACAGAGGCTAGCACAGATACGCAGTATTTT. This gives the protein CASKSTEASTDTQYF.

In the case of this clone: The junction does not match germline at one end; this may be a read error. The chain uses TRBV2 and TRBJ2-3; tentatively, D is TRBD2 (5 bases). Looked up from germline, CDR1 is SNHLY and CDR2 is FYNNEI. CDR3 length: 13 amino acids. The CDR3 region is CASSDSVSGKLDF. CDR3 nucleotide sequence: TGTGCCAGCAGTGATTCAGTATCCGGGAAACTGGATTTT. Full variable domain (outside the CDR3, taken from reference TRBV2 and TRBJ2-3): EPEVTQTPSHQVTQMGQEVILRCVPISNHLYFYWYRQILGQKVEFLVSFYNNEISEKSEIFDDQFSVERPDGSNFTLKIRSTKLEDSAMYFCASSDSVSGKLDFGPGTRLTVL.

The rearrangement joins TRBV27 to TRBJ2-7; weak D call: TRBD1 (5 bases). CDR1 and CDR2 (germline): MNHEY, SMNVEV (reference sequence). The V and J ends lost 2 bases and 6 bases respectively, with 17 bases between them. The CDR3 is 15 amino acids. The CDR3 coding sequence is TGTGCCAGCAGTTTAACCTCCAATACAGGATCCGAGCAGTACTTC. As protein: CASSLTSNTGSEQYF.

Here the CDR3 DNA reads TGTGCCAGTAGTTACAGGGAAGCCGGGGAGCTGTTTTTT. Amino acid sequence: CASSYREAGELFF. V gene TRBV19 combines with J gene TRBJ2-2, with D possibly being TRBD1 (6 bases). The CDR3 extends over 13 amino acids. Germline V gene data show CDR1 as LNHDA and CDR2 as SQIVND (reference sequence). Trimming stripped 5 bases from V and 6 bases from J, with 10 bases between. Together with reference TRBV19 and TRBJ2-2, the CDR3 gives the full variable domain: DGGITQSPKYLFRKEGQNVTLSCEQNLNHDAMYWYRQDPGQGLRLIYYSQIVNDFQKGDIAEGYSVSREKKESFPLTVTSAQKNPTAFYLCASSYREAGELFFGEGSRLTVL.

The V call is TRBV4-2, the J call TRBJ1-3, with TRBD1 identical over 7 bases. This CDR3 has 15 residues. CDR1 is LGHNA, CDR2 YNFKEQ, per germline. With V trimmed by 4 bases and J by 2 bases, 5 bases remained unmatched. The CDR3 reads CASSRIQGTGNTIYF. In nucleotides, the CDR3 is TGTGCCAGCAGCCGTATACAGGGGACTGGAAACACCATATATTTT.

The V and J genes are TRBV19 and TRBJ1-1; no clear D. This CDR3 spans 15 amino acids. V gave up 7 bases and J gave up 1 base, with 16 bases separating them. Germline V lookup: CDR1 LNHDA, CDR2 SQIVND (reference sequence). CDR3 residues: CASMFVAGGNTEAFF. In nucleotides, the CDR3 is TGTGCCAGTATGTTCGTGGCAGGAGGGAACACTGAAGCTTTCTTT.

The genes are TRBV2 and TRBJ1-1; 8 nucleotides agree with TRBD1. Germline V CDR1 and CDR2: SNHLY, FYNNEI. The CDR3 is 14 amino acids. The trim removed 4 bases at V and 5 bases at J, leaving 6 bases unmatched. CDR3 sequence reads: CASSVSGGRTEAFF. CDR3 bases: TGTGCCAGCAGTGTCTCAGGGGGCCGGACTGAAGCTTTCTTT.

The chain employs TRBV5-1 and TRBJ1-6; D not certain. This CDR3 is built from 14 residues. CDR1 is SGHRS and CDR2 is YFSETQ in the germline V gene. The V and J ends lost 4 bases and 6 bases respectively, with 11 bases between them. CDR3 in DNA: TGCGCCAGCAGCCCGCGGGTTGGTAATTCACCCCTCCACTTT. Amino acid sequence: CASSPRVGNSPLHF.

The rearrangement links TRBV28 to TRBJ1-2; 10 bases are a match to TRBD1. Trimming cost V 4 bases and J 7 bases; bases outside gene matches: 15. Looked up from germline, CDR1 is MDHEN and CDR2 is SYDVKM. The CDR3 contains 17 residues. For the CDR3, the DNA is TGTGCCAGCAGTTCCGGGACAGGGGCCTGGGGACCGGGTGGCTACACCTTC. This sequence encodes CASSSGTGAWGPGGYTF.

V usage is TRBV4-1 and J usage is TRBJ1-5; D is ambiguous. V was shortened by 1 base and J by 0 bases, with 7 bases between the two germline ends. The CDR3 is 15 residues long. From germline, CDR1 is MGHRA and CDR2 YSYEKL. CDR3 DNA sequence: TGCGCCAGCAGCCAAGGATTGGTTAGCAATCAGCCCCAGCATTTT. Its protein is CASSQGLVSNQPQHF.

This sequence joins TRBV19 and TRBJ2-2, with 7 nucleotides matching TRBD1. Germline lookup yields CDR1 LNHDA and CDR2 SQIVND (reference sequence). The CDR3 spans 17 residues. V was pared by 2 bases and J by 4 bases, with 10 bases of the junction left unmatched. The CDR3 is CASSIPPQGIGTGELFF. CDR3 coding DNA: TGTGCCAGTAGTATACCCCCACAGGGGATCGGCACCGGGGAGCTGTTTTTT.

The CDR3 nucleotides are TGTGCCACCAGCAGAATGGGACCAGAGGGCACCGGGGAGCTGTTTTTT. Translating it yields CATSRMGPEGTGELFF. The V and J genes are TRBV15 and TRBJ2-2, with D possibly being TRBD1 or TRBD2 (5 bases each). The V end was cut by 2 bases, the J end by 4 bases, with 14 bases between. The germline V gene has CDR1 LNHNV and CDR2 YYDKDF (reference sequence). The CDR3 is 16 residues long.

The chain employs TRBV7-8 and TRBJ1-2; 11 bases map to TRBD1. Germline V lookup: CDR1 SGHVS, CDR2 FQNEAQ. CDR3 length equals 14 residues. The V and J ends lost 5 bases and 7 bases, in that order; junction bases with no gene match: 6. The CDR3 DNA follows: TGTGCCAGCAGCCCGCCCGGGACAGGGGGTGGCTACACCTTC. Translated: CASSPPGTGGGYTF.

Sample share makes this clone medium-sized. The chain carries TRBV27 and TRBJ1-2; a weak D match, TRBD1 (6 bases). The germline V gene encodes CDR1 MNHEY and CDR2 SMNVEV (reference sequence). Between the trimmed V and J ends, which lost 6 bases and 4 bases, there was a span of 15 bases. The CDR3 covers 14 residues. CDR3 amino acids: CASRWGRGSYGYTF. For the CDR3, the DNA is TGTGCCAGCAGGTGGGGGAGGGGGAGCTATGGCTACACCTTC.

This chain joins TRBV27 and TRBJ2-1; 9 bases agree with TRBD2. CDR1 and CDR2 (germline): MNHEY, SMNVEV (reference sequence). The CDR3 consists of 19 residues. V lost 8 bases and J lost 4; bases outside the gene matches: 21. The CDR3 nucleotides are TGTGCCAGCTTCGAGATCATGGGATTAGCGGGGGCCCTTTACAATGAGCAGTTCTTC. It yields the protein CASFEIMGLAGALYNEQFF.

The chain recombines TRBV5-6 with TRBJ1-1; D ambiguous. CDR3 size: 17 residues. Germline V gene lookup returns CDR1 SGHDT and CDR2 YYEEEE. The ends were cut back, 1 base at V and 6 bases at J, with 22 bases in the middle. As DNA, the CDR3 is TGTGCCAGCAGCTTGAGGAGTAAATATAGGCGGGTTCCTGAAGCTTTCTTT. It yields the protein CASSLRSKYRRVPEAFF. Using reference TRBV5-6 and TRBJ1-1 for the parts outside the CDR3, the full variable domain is DAGVTQSPTHLIKTRGQQVTLRCSPKSGHDTVSWYQQALGQGPQFIFQYYEEEERQRGNFPDRFSGHQFPNYSSELNVNALLLGDSALYLCASSLRSKYRRVPEAFFGQGTRLTVV.

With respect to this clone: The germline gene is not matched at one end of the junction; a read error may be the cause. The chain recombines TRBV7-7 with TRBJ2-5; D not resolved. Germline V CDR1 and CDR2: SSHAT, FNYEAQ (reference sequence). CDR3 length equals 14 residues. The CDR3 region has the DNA TGTGCTAGCAGCCGTACAGTGTACCAAGAGACCCAGTACTTC. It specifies CASSRTVYQETQYF.

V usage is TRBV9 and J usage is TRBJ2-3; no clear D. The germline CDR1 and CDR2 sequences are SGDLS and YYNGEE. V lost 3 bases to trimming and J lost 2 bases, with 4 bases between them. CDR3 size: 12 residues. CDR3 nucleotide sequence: TGTGCCAGCAGCGGGAACACAGATACGCAGTATTTT. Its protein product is CASSGNTDTQYF. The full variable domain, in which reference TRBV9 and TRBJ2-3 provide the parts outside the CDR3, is DSGVTQTPKHLITATGQRVTLRCSPRSGDLSVYWYQQSLDQGLQFLIQYYNGEERAKGNILERFSAQQFPDLHSELNLSSLELGDSALYFCASSGNTDTQYFGPGTRLTVL.